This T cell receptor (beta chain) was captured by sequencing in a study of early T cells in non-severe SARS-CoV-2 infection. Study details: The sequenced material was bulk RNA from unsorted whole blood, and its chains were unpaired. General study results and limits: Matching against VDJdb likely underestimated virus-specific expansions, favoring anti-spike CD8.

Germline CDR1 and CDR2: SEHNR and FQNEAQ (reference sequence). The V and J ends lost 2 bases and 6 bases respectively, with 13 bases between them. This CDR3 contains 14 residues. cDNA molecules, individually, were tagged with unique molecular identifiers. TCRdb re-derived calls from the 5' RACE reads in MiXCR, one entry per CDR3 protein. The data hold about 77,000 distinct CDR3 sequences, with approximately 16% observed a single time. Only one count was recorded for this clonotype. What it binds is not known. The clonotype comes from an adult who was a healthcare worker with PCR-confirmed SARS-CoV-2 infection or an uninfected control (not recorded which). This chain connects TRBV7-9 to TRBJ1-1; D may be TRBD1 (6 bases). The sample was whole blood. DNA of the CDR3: TGTGCCAGCAGCTTAACAGGGTTTTCTGCTGAAGCTTTCTTT. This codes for CASSLTGFSAEAFF.